The sequence of this TCR beta chain was determined in a study of T cells after yellow fever vaccination. Study-wide results and limits: Clonotypes appearing in both CD4 and CD8 compartments existed, and their share was small.

In its sample, this clonotype was seen many times. As yet, its antigen is unknown. One entry per CDR3 protein, called by TCRdb with MiXCR from the 5' RACE reads. The sample comprises around 340,000 distinct CDR3 sequences, 8% to 10% of which are singletons, and 15% to 20% rests with the top ten. The receptor's source is a man between 18 and 29 years old who received the YFV17D yellow fever vaccine. The source material was PBMCs, sampled on the day of the first yellow fever vaccination.

In DNA form, the CDR3 reads TGTGCCAGCTCACCCGGATCGGAGTCCTACAATGAGCAGTTCTTC. Translation gives CASSPGSESYNEQFF. This chain connects TRBV18 to TRBJ2-1; D is unclear. This CDR3 region has 15 residues. The V and J ends lost 3 bases and 1 base respectively, with 10 bases between them. Germline-derived CDR1 and CDR2 are KGHSH and LQKENI.